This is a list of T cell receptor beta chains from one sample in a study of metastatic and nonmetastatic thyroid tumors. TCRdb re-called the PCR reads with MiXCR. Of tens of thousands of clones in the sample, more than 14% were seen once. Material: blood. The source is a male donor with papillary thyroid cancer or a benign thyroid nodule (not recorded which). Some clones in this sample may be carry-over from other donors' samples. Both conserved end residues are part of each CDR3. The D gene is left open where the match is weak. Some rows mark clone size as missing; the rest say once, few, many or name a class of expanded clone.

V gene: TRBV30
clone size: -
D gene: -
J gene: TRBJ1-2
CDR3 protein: CAWSVRGNYGYTF
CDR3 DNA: TGTGCCTGGAGTGTACGCGGGAACTATGGCTACACCTTC

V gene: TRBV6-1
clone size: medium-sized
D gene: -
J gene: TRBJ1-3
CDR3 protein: CASRRDVGNTIYF
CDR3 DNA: TGTGCCAGCAGACGGGACGTAGGAAACACCATATATTTT

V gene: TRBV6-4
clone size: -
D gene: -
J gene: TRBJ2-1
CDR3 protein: CASSHLVGNDEQFF
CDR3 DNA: TGTGCCAGCAGTCACCTCGTTGGGAACGATGAGCAGTTCTTC

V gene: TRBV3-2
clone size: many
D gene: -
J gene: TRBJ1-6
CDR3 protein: CASNGGTGGSRGLDNSPLHF
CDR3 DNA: TGTGCCAGCAACGGGGGAACAGGGGGGAGTAGAGGGCTGGATAATTCACCCCTCCACTTT

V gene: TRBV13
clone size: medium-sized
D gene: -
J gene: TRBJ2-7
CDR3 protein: CAVASLNEQYF
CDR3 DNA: TGTGCCGTCGCCTCTCTGAACGAGCAGTACTTC

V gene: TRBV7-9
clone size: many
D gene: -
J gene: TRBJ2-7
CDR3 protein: CASSLGGGEQYF
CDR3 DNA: TGTGCCAGCAGCTTAGGAGGTGGAGAGCAGTACTTC

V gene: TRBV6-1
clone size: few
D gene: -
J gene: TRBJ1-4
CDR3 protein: CDNRPRGTAPLFF
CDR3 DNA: TGTGACAACAGGCCGCGTGGGACTGCACCACTGTTTTTT

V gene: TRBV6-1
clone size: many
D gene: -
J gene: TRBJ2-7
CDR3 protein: CASSTRPDSSYEQYF
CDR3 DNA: TGTGCCAGCAGTACCCGGCCGGACAGCTCCTACGAGCAGTACTTC

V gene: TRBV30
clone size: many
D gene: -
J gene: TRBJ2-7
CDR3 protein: CAWNRALSYEQYF
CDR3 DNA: TGTGCCTGGAACAGGGCGTTATCCTACGAGCAGTACTTC

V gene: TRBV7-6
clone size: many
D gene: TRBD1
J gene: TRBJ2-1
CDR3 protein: CASSLGDSTEQFF
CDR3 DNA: TGTGCCAGCAGCTTAGGGGACAGCACAGAGCAGTTCTTC

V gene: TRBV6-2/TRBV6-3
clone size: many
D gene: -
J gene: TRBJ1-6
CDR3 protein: CASSYYRESPLHF
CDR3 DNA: TGTGCCAGCAGTTACTACAGGGAGTCACCCCTCCACTTT

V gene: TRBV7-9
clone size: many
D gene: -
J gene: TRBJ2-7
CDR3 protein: CASSFRTPETYEQYF
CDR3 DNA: TGTGCCAGCAGCTTCCGGACCCCCGAAACCTACGAGCAGTACTTC

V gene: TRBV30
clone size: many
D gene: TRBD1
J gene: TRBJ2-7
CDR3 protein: CAWKGGQGFSYEQYF
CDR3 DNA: TGTGCCTGGAAGGGGGGACAGGGTTTCTCCTACGAGCAGTACTTC

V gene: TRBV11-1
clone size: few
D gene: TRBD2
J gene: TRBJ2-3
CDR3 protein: CASHSGGPSTYTQYF
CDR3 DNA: TGTGCCAGCCACTCGGGGGGGCCTAGCACATATACGCAGTATTTT

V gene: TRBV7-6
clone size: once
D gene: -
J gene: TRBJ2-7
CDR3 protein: CASSLESGTSYEQYF
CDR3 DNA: TGTGCCAGCAGCTTGGAGTCCGGGACTTCCTACGAGCAGTACTTC

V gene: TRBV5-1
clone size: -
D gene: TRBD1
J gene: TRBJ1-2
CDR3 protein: CASSLLGTGANYGYTF
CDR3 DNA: TGCGCCAGCAGCTTGCTCGGGACAGGGGCGAACTATGGCTACACCTTC

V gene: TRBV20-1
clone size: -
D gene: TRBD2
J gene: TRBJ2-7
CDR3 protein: CSRSGSPTYEQYF
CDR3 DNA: TGCAGCCGAAGCGGGAGTCCAACCTACGAGCAGTACTTC